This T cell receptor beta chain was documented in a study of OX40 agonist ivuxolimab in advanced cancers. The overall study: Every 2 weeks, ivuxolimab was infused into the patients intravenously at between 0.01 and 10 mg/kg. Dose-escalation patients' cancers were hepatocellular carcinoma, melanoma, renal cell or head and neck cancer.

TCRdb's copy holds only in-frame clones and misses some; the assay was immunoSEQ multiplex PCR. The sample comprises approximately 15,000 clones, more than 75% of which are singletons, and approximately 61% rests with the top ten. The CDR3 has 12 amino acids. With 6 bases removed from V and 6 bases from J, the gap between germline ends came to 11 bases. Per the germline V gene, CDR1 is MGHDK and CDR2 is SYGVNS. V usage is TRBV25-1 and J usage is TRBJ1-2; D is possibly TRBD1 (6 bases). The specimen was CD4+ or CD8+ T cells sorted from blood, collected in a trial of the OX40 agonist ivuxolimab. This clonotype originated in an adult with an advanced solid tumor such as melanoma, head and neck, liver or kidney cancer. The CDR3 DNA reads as TGTGCCAGCAGACAGGGATCTCATGGCTACACCTTC. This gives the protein CASRQGSHGYTF.